A selection of T cell receptor beta chains follows, all from one sample in a study of early T cells in non-severe SARS-CoV-2 infection. Each CDR3 protein is one row after TCRdb ran MiXCR on the 5' RACE reads. Among approximately 81,000 distinct CDR3 sequences, 5.5% to 7.5% were seen once, and the ten largest hold about 7.8%. Sequencing input: whole blood. Source of these receptors: an adult who was a healthcare worker with PCR-confirmed SARS-CoV-2 infection or an uninfected control (not recorded which). Both conserved end residues are part of each CDR3. A D gene is named only where the DNA matches it firmly. The size entry is marked missing in some rows and otherwise reads once, few, many or a size class.

V gene	CDR3 length	D gene	clone size	J gene	CDR3 protein	CDR3 DNA
TRBV10-3	15	NA	many	TRBJ1-1	CAISETQDLNTEAFF	TGTGCCATCAGCGAGACACAAGATCTGAACACTGAAGCTTTCTTT
TRBV18	14	NA	many	TRBJ2-3	CASSPPKGRDTQYF	TGTGCCAGCTCACCACCGAAAGGGAGGGATACGCAGTATTTT
TRBV4-3	13	NA	many	TRBJ1-1	CASSQDRGREAFF	TGCGCCAGCAGCCAAGACAGGGGACGTGAAGCTTTCTTT
TRBV5-1	15	TRBD1	NA	TRBJ2-3	CASSLGDRSTDTQYF	TGCGCCAGCAGCTTGGGGGACAGAAGCACAGATACGCAGTATTTT
TRBV2	16	NA	many	TRBJ2-4	CASSEAFIMAKNIQYF	TGTGCCAGCAGTGAAGCCTTCATTATGGCCAAAAACATTCAGTACTTC
TRBV20-1	14	NA	few	TRBJ2-1	CSAILRGLVNEQFF	TGCAGTGCCATCCTAAGAGGGTTGGTCAATGAGCAGTTCTTC
TRBV20-1	13	TRBD2	many	TRBJ2-7	CSARRLAGVEQYF	TGCAGTGCTAGGCGTCTAGCGGGAGTCGAGCAGTACTTC
TRBV28	15	NA	many	TRBJ2-1	CASSWSSSSYNEQFF	TGTGCCAGCAGTTGGAGTTCCAGCTCCTACAATGAGCAGTTCTTC
TRBV7-9	14	NA	few	TRBJ2-7	CASSAGAPAYEQYF	TGTGCCAGCAGCGCAGGGGCGCCAGCCTACGAGCAGTACTTC
TRBV20-1	14	NA	many	TRBJ2-5	CSARGGSTQETQYF	TGCAGTGCTAGAGGGGGAAGCACCCAAGAGACCCAGTACTTC
TRBV25-1	16	TRBD1	many	TRBJ2-1	CASSESRTGSTNEQFF	TGTGCCAGCAGTGAATCCAGGACAGGGAGCACCAATGAGCAGTTCTTC
TRBV27	14	TRBD1	many	TRBJ1-2	CASSSGTGDYGYTF	TGTGCCAGCAGTTCAGGAACAGGGGACTATGGCTACACCTTC
TRBV28	16	TRBD1	many	TRBJ2-1	CASSGAPGQTNNEQFF	TGTGCCAGCAGTGGGGCGCCGGGACAGACTAACAATGAGCAGTTCTTC
TRBV6-5	13	TRBD2	many	TRBJ2-7	CASIASGSYEQYF	TGTGCCAGCATCGCTAGCGGGTCCTACGAGCAGTACTTC
TRBV4-3	14	NA	few	TRBJ2-3	CASSLTTTTDTQYF	TGCGCCAGCAGTTTGACTACTACCACAGATACGCAGTATTTT
TRBV27	15	TRBD1	many	TRBJ2-1	CASSPKTGIYNEQFF	TGTGCCAGCAGCCCAAAGACAGGGATCTACAATGAGCAGTTCTTC
TRBV7-2	15	TRBD1	many	TRBJ2-7	CASSHRQGTAYEQYF	TGTGCCAGCAGCCACCGACAGGGGACAGCCTACGAGCAGTACTTC